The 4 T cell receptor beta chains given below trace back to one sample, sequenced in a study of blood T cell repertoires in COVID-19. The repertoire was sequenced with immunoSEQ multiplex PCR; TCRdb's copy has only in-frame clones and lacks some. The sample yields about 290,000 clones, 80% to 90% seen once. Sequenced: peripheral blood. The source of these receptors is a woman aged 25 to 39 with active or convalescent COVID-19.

CDR3 DNA sequence: TGTGCCAGCAGTCGAAAAACTAGCGGGTCCTACAATGAGCAGTTCTTC. Residues: CASSRKTSGSYNEQFF. The chain has TRBV7-8 and TRBJ2-1; 9 nucleotides match TRBD2. CDR3 size: 16 residues. In germline, CDR1 is SGHVS, CDR2 FQNEAQ. The V and J ends lost 6 bases and 1 base, in that order; junction bases with no gene match: 7.

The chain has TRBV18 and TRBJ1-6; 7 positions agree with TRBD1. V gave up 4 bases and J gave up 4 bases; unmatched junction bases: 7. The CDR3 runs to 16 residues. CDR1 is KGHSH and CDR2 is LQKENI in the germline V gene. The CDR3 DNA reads TGTGCCAGCTCACGCGGGACAGCCCTTTATAATTCACCCCTCCACTTT. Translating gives CASSRGTALYNSPLHF. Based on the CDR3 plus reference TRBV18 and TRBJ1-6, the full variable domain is NAGVMQNPRHLVRRRGQEARLRCSPMKGHSHVYWYRQLPEEGLKFMVYLQKENIIDESGMPKERFSAEFPKEGPSILRIQQVVRGDSAAYFCASSRGTALYNSPLHFGNGTRLTVT.

CDR3 in DNA: TGTGCCAGCAGTCTTGGGGCACCTTATAGCAATCAGCCCCAGCATTTT. Translation gives CASSLGAPYSNQPQHF. The chain uses TRBV28 and TRBJ1-5; perhaps TRBD1 as D (5 bases). Trimming removed 5 bases at V and 0 bases at J, with 14 bases between. The CDR3 has 16 amino acids. Germline V gene lookup returns CDR1 MDHEN and CDR2 SYDVKM.

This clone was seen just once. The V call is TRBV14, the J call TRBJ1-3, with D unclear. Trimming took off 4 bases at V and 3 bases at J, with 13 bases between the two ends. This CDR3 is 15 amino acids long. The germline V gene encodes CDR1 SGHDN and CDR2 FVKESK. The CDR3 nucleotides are TGTGCCAGCAGCCCATACGGGTTCCTTGGAAACACCATATATTTT. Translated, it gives CASSPYGFLGNTIYF.